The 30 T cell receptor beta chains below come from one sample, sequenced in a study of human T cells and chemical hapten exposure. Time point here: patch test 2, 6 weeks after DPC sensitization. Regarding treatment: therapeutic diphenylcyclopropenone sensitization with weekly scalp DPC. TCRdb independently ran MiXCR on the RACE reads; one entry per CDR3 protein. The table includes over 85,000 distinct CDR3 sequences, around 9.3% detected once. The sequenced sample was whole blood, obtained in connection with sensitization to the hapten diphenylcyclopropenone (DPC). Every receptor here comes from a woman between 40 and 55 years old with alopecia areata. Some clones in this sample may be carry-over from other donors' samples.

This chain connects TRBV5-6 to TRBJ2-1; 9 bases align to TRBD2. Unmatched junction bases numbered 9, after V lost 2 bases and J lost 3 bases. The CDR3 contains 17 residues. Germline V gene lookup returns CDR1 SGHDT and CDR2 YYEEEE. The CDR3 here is CASSFWASGAIYNEQFF. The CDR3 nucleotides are TGTGCCAGCAGCTTTTGGGCTAGCGGGGCCATCTACAATGAGCAGTTCTTC.

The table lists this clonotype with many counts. The CDR3 DNA reads TGCAGCGTTGAGGAAAGCGGGAGACGGTACGAGCAGTACTTC. This encodes CSVEESGRRYEQYF. The chain uses TRBV29-1 and TRBJ2-7; TRBD2 agrees at 8 bases. This CDR3 is 14 amino acids long. J was trimmed by 4 bases and V by 3 bases; bases with no gene match: 8. Germline V gives CDR1 SQVTM, CDR2 ANQGSEA.

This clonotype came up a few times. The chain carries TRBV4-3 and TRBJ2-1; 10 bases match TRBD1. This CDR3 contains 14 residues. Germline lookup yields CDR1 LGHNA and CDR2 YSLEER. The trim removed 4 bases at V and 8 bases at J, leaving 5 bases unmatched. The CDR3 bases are TGCGCCAGCAGCCCGGGACAGGGGATCGATGAGCAGTTCTTC. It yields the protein CASSPGQGIDEQFF.

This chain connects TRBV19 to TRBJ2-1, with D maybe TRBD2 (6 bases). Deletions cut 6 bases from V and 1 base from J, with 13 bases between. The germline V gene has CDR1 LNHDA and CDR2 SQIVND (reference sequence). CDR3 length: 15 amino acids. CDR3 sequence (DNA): TGTGCCAGTAGGGCTAGCGCGGGGTCCTACAATGAGCAGTTCTTC. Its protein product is CASRASAGSYNEQFF. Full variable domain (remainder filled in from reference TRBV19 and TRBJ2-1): DGGITQSPKYLFRKEGQNVTLSCEQNLNHDAMYWYRQDPGQGLRLIYYSQIVNDFQKGDIAEGYSVSREKKESFPLTVTSAQKNPTAFYLCASRASAGSYNEQFFGPGTRLTVL.

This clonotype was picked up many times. In nucleotides, the CDR3 is TGTGCCAGCAGTGAAGGAGCGAACACTGAAGCTTTCTTT. Protein: CASSEGANTEAFF. The chain uses TRBV25-1 and TRBJ1-1, with D uncertain. Germline V CDR1 and CDR2: MGHDK, SYGVNS. V was cut by 2 bases and J by 1 base, with 5 bases left in between. This CDR3 is 13 amino acids long.

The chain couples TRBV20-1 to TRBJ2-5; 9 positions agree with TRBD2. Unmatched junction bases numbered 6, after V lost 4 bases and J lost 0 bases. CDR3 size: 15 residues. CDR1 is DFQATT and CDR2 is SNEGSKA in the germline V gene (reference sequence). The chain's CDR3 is CSATRLADYQETQYF. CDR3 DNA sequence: TGCAGTGCTACCAGACTAGCGGATTACCAAGAGACCCAGTACTTC.

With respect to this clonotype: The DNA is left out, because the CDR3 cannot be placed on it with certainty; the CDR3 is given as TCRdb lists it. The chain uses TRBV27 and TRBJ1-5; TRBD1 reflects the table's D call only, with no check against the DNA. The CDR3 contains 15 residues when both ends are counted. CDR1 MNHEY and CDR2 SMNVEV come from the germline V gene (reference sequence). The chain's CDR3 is CASSSSTGPGQPQHF.

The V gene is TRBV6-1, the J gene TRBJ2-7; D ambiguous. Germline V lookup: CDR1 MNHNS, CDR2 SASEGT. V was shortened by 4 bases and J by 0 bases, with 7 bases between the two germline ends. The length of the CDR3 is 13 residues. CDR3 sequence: CASSVSDSYEQYF. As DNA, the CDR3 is TGTGCCAGCAGTGTTTCGGACTCCTACGAGCAGTACTTC.

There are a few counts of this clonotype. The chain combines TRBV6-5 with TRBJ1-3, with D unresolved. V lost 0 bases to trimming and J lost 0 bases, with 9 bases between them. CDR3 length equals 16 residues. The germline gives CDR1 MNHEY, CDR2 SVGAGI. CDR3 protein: CASSYSIGPSGNTIYF. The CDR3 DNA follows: TGTGCCAGCAGTTACTCGATAGGGCCCTCTGGAAACACCATATATTTT.

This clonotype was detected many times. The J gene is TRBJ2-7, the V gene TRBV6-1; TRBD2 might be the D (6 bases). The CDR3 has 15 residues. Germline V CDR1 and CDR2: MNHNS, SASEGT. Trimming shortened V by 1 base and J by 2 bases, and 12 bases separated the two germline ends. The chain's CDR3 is CASSEVTSFTYEQYF. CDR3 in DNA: TGTGCCAGCAGTGAAGTTACTAGCTTCACCTACGAGCAGTACTTC.

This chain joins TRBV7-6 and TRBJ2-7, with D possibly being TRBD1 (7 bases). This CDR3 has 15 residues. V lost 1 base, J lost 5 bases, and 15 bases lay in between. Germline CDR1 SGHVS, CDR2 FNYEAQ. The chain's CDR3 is CASSLVPGGMDEQYF. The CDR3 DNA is TGTGCCAGCAGCTTAGTTCCAGGGGGGATGGACGAGCAGTACTTC.

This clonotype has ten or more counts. CDR3 nucleotides: TGCAGTGGGCTAGCGGCCACAGATACGCAGTATTTT. Amino acids: CSGLAATDTQYF. The chain is built from TRBV20-1 and TRBJ2-3; 7 nucleotides align to TRBD2. Germline V gives CDR1 DFQATT, CDR2 SNEGSKA (reference sequence). J was trimmed by 2 bases and V by 7 bases; bases with no gene match: 3. The CDR3 runs 12 residues.

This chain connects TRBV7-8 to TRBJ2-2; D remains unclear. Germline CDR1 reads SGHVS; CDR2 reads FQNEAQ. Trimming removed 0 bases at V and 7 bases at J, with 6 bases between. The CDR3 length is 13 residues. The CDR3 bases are TGTGCCAGCAGCTTAGCAGATAACGGGGAGCTGTTTTTT. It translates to CASSLADNGELFF.

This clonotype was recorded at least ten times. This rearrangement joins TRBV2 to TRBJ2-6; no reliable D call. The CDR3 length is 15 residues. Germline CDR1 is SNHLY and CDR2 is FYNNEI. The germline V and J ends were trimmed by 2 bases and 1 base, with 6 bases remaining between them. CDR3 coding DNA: TGTGCCAGCAGTGAAAGAACTTCTGGGGCCAACGTCCTGACTTTC. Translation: CASSERTSGANVLTF. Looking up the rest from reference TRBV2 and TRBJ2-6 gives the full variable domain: EPEVTQTPSHQVTQMGQEVILRCVPISNHLYFYWYRQILGQKVEFLVSFYNNEISEKSEIFDDQFSVERPDGSNFTLKIRSTKLEDSAMYFCASSERTSGANVLTFGAGSRLTVL.

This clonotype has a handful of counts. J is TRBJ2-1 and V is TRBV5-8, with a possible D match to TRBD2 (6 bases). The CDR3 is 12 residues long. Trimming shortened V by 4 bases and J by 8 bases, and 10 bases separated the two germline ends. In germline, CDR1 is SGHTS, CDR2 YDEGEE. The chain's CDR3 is CASSRLDHEQFF. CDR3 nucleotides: TGTGCCAGCAGCAGACTAGACCATGAGCAGTTCTTC. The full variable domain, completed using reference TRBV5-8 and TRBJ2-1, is EAGVTQSPTHLIKTRGQQATLRCSPISGHTSVYWYQQALGLGLQFLLWYDEGEERNRGNFPPRFSGRQFPNYSSELNVNALELEDSALYLCASSRLDHEQFFGPGTRLTVL.

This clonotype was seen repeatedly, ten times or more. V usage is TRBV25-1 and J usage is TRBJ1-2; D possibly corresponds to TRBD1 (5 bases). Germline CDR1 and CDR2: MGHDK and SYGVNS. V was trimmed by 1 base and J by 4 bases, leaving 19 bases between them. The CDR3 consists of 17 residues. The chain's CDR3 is CASSELGGRPGSYGYTF. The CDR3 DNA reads TGTGCCAGCAGTGAATTGGGGGGACGCCCTGGAAGCTATGGCTACACCTTC.

This chain's CDR3 is CASSLLAGGMNEQFF. The CDR3 nucleotides are TGTGCCAGCTCACTACTAGCGGGAGGAATGAATGAGCAGTTCTTC. This chain joins TRBV18 and TRBJ2-1, with 12 bases matching TRBD2. V was pared by 4 bases and J by 7 bases, with 5 bases of the junction left unmatched. This CDR3 has 15 amino acids. Germline loops: CDR1 KGHSH, CDR2 LQKENI.

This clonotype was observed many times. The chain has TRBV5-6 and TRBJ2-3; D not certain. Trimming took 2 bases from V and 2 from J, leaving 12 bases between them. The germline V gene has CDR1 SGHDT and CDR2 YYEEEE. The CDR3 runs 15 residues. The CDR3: CASSFRNSNTDTQYF. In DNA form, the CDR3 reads TGTGCCAGCAGCTTTCGTAACTCCAACACAGATACGCAGTATTTT.

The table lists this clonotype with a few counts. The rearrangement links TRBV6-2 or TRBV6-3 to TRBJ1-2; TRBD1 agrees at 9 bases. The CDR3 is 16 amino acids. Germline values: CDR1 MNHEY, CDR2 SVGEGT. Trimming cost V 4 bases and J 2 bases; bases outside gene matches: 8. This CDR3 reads CASSFLRDRENYGYTF. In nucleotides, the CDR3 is TGTGCCAGCAGTTTCCTCCGGGACAGGGAAAACTATGGCTACACCTTC.

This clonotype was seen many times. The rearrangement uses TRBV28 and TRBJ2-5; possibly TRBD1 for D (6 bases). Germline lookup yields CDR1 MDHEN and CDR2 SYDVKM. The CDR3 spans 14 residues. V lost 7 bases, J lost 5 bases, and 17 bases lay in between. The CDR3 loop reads CASIRWGQPETQYF. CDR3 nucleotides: TGTGCCAGCATTCGATGGGGGCAGCCCGAGACCCAGTACTTC.

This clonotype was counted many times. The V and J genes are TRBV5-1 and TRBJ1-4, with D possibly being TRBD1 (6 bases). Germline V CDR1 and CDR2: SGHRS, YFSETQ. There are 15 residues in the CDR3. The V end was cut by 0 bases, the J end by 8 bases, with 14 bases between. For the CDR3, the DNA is TGCGCCAGCAGCTTGGGTGCGGGGGGCGCGGAAAAACTGTTTTTT. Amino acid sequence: CASSLGAGGAEKLFF.

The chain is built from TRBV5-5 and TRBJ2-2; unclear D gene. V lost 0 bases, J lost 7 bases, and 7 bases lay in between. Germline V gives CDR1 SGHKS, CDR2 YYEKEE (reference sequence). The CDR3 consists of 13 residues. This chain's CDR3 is CASSLGVDGELFF. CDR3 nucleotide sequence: TGTGCCAGCAGCTTGGGCGTAGACGGGGAGCTGTTTTTT.

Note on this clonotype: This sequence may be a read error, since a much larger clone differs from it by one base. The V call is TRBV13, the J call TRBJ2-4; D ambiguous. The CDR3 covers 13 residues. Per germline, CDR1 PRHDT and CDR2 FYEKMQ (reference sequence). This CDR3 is CASSLGGSFLQHF. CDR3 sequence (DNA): TGTGCCAGCAGCTTAGGGGGTAGCTTTCTTCAGCACTTC.

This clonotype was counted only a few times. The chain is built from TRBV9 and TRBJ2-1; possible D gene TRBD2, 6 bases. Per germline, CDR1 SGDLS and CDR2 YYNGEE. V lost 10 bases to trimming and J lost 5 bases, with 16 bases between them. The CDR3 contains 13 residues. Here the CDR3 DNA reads TGTGCCGCCAGCCAGCGGGTCGACAATGAGCAGTTCTTC. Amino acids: CAASQRVDNEQFF.

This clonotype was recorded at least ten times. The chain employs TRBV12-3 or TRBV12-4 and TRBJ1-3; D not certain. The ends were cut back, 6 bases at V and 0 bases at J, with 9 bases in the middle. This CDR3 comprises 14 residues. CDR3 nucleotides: TGTGCCAGCAGCTTTCTGAGCTCTGGAAACACCATATATTTT. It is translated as CASSFLSSGNTIYF.

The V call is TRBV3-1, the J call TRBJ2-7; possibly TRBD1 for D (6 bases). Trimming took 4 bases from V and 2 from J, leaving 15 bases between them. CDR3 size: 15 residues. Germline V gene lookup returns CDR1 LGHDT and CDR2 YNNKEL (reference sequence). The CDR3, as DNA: TGTGCCAGCAGCCCACTCGGGACACCAACCTACGAGCAGTACTTC. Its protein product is CASSPLGTPTYEQYF.

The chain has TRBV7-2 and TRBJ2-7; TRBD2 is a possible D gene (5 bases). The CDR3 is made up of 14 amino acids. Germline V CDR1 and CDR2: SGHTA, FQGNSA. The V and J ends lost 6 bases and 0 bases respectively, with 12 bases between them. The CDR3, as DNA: TGTGCCAGCAGGCTGGACGGGAACTCCTACGAGCAGTACTTC. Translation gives CASRLDGNSYEQYF.

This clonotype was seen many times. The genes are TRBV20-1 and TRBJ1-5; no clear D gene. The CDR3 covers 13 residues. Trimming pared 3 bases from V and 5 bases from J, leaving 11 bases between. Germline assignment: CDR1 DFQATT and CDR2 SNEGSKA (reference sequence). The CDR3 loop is CSASSDGDQPQHF. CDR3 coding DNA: TGCAGTGCTAGTTCAGACGGAGATCAGCCCCAGCATTTT.

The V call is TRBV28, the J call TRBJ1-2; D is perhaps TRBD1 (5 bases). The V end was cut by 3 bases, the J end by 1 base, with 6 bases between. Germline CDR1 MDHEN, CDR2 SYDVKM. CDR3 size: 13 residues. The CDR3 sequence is CASSFQGNYGYTF. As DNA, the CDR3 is TGTGCCAGCAGTTTCCAGGGTAACTATGGCTACACCTTC.

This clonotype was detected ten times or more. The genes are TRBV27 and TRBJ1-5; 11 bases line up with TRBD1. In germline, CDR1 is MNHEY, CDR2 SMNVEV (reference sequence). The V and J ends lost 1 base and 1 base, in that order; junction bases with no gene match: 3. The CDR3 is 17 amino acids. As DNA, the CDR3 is TGTGCCAGCAGTTTATTGGGACAGGGGGTAAGCAATCAGCCCCAGCATTTT. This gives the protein CASSLLGQGVSNQPQHF.